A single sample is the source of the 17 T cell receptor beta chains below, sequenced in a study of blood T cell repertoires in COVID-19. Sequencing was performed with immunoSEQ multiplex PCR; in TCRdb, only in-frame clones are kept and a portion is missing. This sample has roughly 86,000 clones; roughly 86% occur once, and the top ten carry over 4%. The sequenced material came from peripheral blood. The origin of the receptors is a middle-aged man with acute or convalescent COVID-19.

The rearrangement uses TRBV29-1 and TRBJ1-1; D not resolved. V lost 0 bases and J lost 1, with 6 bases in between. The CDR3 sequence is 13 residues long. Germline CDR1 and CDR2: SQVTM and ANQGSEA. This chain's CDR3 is CSVEDSRNTEAFF. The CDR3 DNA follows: TGCAGCGTTGAAGACTCCAGGAACACTGAAGCTTTCTTT.

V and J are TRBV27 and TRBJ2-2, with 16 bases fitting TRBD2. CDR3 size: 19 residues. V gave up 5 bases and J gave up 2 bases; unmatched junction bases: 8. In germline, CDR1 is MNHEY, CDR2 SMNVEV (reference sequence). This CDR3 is CASSLHGTSGRANTGELFF. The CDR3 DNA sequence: TGTGCCAGCAGTCTACATGGGACTAGCGGGAGGGCCAACACCGGGGAGCTGTTTTTT.

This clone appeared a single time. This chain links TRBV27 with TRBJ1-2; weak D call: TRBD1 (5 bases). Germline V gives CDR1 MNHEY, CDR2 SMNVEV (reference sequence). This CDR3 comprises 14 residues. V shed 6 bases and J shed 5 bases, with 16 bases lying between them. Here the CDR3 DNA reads TGTGCCAGCAGCGAGACAGAAGATATTTATGGCTACACCTTC. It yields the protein CASSETEDIYGYTF.

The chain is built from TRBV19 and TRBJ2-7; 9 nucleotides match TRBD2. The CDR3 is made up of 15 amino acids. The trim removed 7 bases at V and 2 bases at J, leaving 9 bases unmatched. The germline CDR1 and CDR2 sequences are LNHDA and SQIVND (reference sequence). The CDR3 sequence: CASTLGSGSAYEQYF. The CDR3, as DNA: TGTGCCAGTACACTGGGTAGCGGGAGCGCCTACGAGCAGTACTTC.

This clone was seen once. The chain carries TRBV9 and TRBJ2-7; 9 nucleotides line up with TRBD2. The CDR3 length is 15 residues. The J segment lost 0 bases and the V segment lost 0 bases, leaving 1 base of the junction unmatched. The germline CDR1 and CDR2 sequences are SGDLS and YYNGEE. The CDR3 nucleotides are TGTGCCAGCAGCGTAGGTAGCGGGAGCTCCTACGAGCAGTACTTC. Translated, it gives CASSVGSGSSYEQYF. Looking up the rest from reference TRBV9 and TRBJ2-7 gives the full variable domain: DSGVTQTPKHLITATGQRVTLRCSPRSGDLSVYWYQQSLDQGLQFLIQYYNGEERAKGNILERFSAQQFPDLHSELNLSSLELGDSALYFCASSVGSGSSYEQYFGPGTRLTVT.

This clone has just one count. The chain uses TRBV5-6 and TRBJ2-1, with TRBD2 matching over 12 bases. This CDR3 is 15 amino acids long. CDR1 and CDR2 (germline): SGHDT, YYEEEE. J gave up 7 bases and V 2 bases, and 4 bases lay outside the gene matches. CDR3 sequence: CASSFRLAGVNEQFF. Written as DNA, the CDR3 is TGTGCCAGCAGCTTTCGACTAGCGGGGGTGAATGAGCAGTTCTTC.

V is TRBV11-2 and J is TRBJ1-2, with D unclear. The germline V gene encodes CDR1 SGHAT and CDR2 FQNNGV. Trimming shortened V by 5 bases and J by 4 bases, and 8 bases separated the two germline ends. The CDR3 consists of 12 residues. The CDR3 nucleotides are TGTGCCAGCAGCGAGGGTGGCTATGGCTACACCTTC. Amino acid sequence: CASSEGGYGYTF.

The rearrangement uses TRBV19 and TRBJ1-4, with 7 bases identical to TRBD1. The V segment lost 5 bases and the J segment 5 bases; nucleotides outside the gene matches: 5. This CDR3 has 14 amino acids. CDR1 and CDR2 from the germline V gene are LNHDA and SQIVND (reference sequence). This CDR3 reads CASSSAGQNEKLFF. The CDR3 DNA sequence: TGTGCCAGTAGTTCGGCGGGACAGAATGAAAAACTGTTTTTT.

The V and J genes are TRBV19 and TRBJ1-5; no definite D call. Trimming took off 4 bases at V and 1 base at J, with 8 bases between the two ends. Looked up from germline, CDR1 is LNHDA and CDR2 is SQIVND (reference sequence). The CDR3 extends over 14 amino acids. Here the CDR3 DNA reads TGTGCCAGTAGTAGAGGGCTCAGCAATCAGCCCCAGCATTTT. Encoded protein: CASSRGLSNQPQHF.

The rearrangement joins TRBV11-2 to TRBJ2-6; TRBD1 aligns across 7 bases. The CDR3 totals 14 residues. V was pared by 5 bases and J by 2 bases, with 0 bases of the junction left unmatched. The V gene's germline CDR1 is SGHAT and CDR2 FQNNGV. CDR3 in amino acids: CASSQGAGANVLTF. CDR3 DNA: TGTGCCAGCAGCCAGGGGGCTGGGGCCAACGTCCTGACTTTC.

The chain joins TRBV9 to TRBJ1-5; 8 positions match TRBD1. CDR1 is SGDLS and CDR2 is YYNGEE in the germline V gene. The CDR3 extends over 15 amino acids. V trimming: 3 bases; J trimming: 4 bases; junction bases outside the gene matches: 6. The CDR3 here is CASSAGTGPNQPQHF. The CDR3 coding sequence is TGTGCCAGCAGCGCAGGGACAGGTCCTAATCAGCCCCAGCATTTT.

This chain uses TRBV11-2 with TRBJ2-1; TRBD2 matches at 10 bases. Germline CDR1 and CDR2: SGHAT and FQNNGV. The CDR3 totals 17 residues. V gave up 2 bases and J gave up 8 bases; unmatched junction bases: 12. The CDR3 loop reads CASSLFRRSGGAYEQFF. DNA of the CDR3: TGTGCCAGCAGCTTATTCCGAAGGAGCGGGGGGGCCTATGAGCAGTTCTTC.

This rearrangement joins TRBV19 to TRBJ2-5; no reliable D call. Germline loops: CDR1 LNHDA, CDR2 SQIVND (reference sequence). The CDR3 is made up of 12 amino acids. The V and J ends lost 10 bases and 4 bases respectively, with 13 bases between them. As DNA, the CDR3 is TGTGCCACTGTGGGCGTCGGAGAGACCCAGTACTTC. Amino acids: CATVGVGETQYF. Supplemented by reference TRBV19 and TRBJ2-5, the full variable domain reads DGGITQSPKYLFRKEGQNVTLSCEQNLNHDAMYWYRQDPGQGLRLIYYSQIVNDFQKGDIAEGYSVSREKKESFPLTVTSAQKNPTAFYLCATVGVGETQYFGPGTRLLVL.

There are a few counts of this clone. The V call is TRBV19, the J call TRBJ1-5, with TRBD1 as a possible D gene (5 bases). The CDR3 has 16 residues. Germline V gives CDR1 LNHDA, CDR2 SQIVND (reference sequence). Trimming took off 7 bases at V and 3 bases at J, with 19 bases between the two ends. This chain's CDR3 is CASTFARTSANQPQHF. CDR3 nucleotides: TGTGCCAGTACCTTCGCCAGGACATCGGCCAATCAGCCCCAGCATTTT.

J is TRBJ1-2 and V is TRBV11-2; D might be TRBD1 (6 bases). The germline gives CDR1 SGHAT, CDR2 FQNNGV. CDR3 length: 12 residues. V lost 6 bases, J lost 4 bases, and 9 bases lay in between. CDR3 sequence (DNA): TGTGCCAGCAGTCGGGACACCTATGGCTACACCTTC. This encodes CASSRDTYGYTF.

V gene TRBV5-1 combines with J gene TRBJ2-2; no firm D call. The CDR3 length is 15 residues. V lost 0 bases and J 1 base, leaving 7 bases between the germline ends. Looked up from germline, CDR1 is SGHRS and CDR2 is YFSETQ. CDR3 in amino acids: CASSLGTGNTGELFF. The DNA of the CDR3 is TGCGCCAGCAGCTTGGGAACGGGGAACACCGGGGAGCTGTTTTTT. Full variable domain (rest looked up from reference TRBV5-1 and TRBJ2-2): KAGVTQTPRYLIKTRGQQVTLSCSPISGHRSVSWYQQTPGQGLQFLFEYFSETQRNKGNFPGRFSGRQFSNSRSEMNVSTLELGDSALYLCASSLGTGNTGELFFGEGSRLTVL.

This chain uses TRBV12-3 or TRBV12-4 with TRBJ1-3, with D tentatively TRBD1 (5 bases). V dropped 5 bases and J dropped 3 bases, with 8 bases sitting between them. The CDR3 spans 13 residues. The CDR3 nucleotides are TGTGCCAGCAGTGGGGGGGGTGGAAACACCATATATTTT. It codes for CASSGGGGNTIYF.